The 12 T cell receptor beta chains below were found in one sample sequenced in a study of T cells in Graves' hyperthyroidism and ophthalmopathy. Amplified TCR beta CDR3 regions came from RNA transcripts. Primed by the HTBI set, a first-round RT-PCR was run on the TCR CDR3. TCRdb re-called the multiplex PCR reads through MiXCR, storing one row per CDR3 protein. The top ten clones hold around 30% of a sample with 250,000 to 300,000 distinct CDR3 sequences, over 12% of them seen once. Sequencing used blood. These receptor sequences come from a woman aged 45-65 years with Graves' hyperthyroidism that later progressed to Graves' ophthalmopathy.

This clonotype was found many times. V and J are TRBV3-1 and TRBJ2-3; D is tentatively TRBD1 or TRBD2 (7 bases each). This CDR3 has 17 residues. CDR1 and CDR2 (germline): LGHDT, YNNKEL (reference sequence). Trimming removed 4 bases at V and 6 bases at J, with 23 bases between. The CDR3 coding sequence is TGTGCCAGCAGCCCGCCCAGGGGGGGGGGGTCCGGCGATACGCAGTATTTT. Translated: CASSPPRGGGSGDTQYF.

This clonotype came up a few times. V usage is TRBV7-3 and J usage is TRBJ2-1; no definite D call. CDR1 SGHTA and CDR2 FQGTGA come from the germline V gene. Trimming left V 4 bases short and J 5 bases short, with 9 bases between. The CDR3 is made up of 13 amino acids. DNA of the CDR3: TGTGCCAGCAGCTCCGGAGCCCACAATGAGCAGTTCTTC. This sequence encodes CASSSGAHNEQFF.

This clonotype came up many times. This chain uses TRBV20-1 with TRBJ1-4; D unclear. This CDR3 region has 17 residues. V was clipped by 0 bases and J by 0 bases, with 14 bases between them. Germline-derived CDR1 and CDR2 are DFQATT and SNEGSKA (reference sequence). Here the CDR3 DNA reads TGCAGTGCTAGAGATCCCGGTCTCACTGCAACTAATGAAAAACTGTTTTTT. It codes for CSARDPGLTATNEKLFF.

This clonotype was recorded at least ten times. The chain recombines TRBV4-1 with TRBJ1-6; 8 nucleotides match TRBD1. CDR1 is MGHRA and CDR2 is YSYEKL in the germline V gene. The CDR3 spans 14 residues. After removal of 3 bases from V and 11 bases from J, the junction contained 6 bases not matched to a gene. The CDR3 here is CASSQETGGTPLHF. CDR3 bases: TGCGCCAGCAGCCAGGAAACAGGGGGTACACCCCTCCACTTT.

This clonotype was seen at least ten times. V is TRBV11-2 and J is TRBJ2-7; D gene uncertain. Germline values: CDR1 SGHAT, CDR2 FQNNGV. The length of the CDR3 is 18 residues. V lost 3 bases and J 2 bases, leaving 23 bases between the germline ends. Written as DNA, the CDR3 is TGTGCCAGCAGCTTCTCCCACCCCTCCCAGGTCAACCCCTACGAGCAGTACTTC. It codes for CASSFSHPSQVNPYEQYF. Variable domain in full (rest from reference TRBV11-2 and TRBJ2-7): EAGVAQSPRYKIIEKRQSVAFWCNPISGHATLYWYQQILGQGPKLLIQFQNNGVVDDSQLPKDRFSAERLKGVDSTLKIQPAKLEDSAVYLCASSFSHPSQVNPYEQYFGPGTRLTVT.

This clonotype was detected many times. This rearrangement joins TRBV28 to TRBJ1-6; D is ambiguous. The CDR3 has 15 residues. CDR1 and CDR2 from the germline V gene are MDHEN and SYDVKM. V was pared by 5 bases and J by 4 bases, with 12 bases between. CDR3 bases: TGTGCCAGCAGTACCCAGACATTGTATAATTCACCCCTCCACTTT. It codes for CASSTQTLYNSPLHF.

There are a few counts of this clonotype. The chain links TRBV9 to TRBJ2-1; D ambiguous. The V gene's germline CDR1 is SGDLS and CDR2 YYNGEE. V was shortened by 0 bases and J by 1 base, with 8 bases between the two germline ends. The CDR3 sequence is 15 residues long. The CDR3 nucleotides read TGTGCCAGCAGCGTAGTCTTGGGGTCCTACAATGAGCAGTTCTTC. Translated, it gives CASSVVLGSYNEQFF.

The chain recombines TRBV9 with TRBJ2-3, with 10 bases that match TRBD2. The ends lost 3 bases at V and 5 bases at J; junction bases unmatched: 12. CDR3 length equals 17 residues. Germline V lookup: CDR1 SGDLS, CDR2 YYNGEE. In nucleotides, the CDR3 is TGTGCCAGCAGCGAGACCAGGGGACTAGCGAGGGTAGATACGCAGTATTTT. This gives the protein CASSETRGLARVDTQYF. The entire variable domain, with the rest obtained from reference TRBV9 and TRBJ2-3, is as follows: DSGVTQTPKHLITATGQRVTLRCSPRSGDLSVYWYQQSLDQGLQFLIQYYNGEERAKGNILERFSAQQFPDLHSELNLSSLELGDSALYFCASSETRGLARVDTQYFGPGTRLTVL.

This chain connects TRBV19 to TRBJ2-4; the match to TRBD1 covers 7 bases. Germline V CDR1 and CDR2: LNHDA, SQIVND (reference sequence). The CDR3 length is 12 residues. With 5 bases clipped from V and 11 bases from J, the junction kept 6 bases outside the gene matches. The DNA of the CDR3 is TGTGCCAGTAGTTCCAGGGGGAACTTTCAGTACTTC. It translates to CASSSRGNFQYF.

Many counts were recorded for this clonotype. This chain links TRBV28 with TRBJ2-3; the match to TRBD2 covers 11 bases. V dropped 3 bases and J dropped 6; count of bases not matched to a gene: 2. CDR3 length equals 14 residues. In germline, CDR1 is MDHEN, CDR2 SYDVKM. CDR3 DNA sequence: TGTGCCAGCAGTTTTACTAGCGGGAGTGATACGCAGTATTTT. Translated, it gives CASSFTSGSDTQYF. Full variable domain (rest looked up from reference TRBV28 and TRBJ2-3): DVKVTQSSRYLVKRTGEKVFLECVQDMDHENMFWYRQDPGLGLRLIYFSYDVKMKEKGDIPEGYSVSREKKERFSLILESASTNQTSMYLCASSFTSGSDTQYFGPGTRLTVL.

This clonotype was seen ten or more times. This chain links TRBV4-1 with TRBJ2-7, with a possible D match to TRBD2 (5 bases). The length of the CDR3 is 12 residues. CDR1 MGHRA and CDR2 YSYEKL come from the germline V gene. Trimming took off 2 bases at V and 7 bases at J, with 9 bases between the two ends. The CDR3, as DNA: TGCGCCAGCAGCCAACCTGCGGGTGAGCAGTACTTC. It codes for CASSQPAGEQYF.

This clonotype was observed at least ten times. This chain uses TRBV5-1 with TRBJ2-1, with D perhaps assigned TRBD1 or TRBD2 (6 bases each). With 0 bases removed from V and 6 bases from J, the gap between germline ends came to 22 bases. Germline V gives CDR1 SGHRS, CDR2 YFSETQ. CDR3 length: 18 residues. CDR3 nucleotides: TGCGCCAGCAGCTTGGCCGGGGGCCTGGCATTCGCCCGCAATGAGCAGTTCTTC. Translation: CASSLAGGLAFARNEQFF.